These 7 T cell receptor beta chains were all obtained from the same sample, sequenced in a study of blood T cell repertoires in COVID-19 (dated by TCRdb to 2018 to 2020). Libraries were prepared through the immunoSEQ multiplex PCR assay. Entries here come from immuneACCESS through TCRdb and include only in-frame sequences with V and J called. Some clones fail to appear in such tables; in the studies checked, an unresolved V gene covers under half of the shortfall, and the cause of the remainder is unknown. The sample has 90,000 or so clones on record, roughly 87% of them singletons. Of the sample, approximately 20% is held by the ten largest clones. The sequencing input was peripheral blood. The receptors derive from a woman in her sixties or seventies with COVID-19, enrolled during active disease.

The chain recombines TRBV29-1 with TRBJ1-2, with D perhaps matching TRBD1 (6 bases). This CDR3 region has 10 residues. The germline V gene has CDR1 SQVTM and CDR2 ANQGSEA. Trimming took off 4 bases at V and 10 bases at J, with 10 bases between the two ends. CDR3 nucleotides: TGCAGCGTTGCACAGGGAGTCTACACCTTC. Encoded protein: CSVAQGVYTF.

The chain couples TRBV5-1 to TRBJ2-7, with TRBD1 identical over 7 bases. Trimming removed 4 bases from V and 2 bases from J; junction bases left unmatched: 12. The CDR3 has 16 amino acids. From germline, CDR1 is SGHRS and CDR2 YFSETQ. CDR3 amino acids: CASSRPRQGRTYEQYF. Written as DNA, the CDR3 is TGCGCCAGCAGCCGACCTCGACAGGGCCGAACCTACGAGCAGTACTTC.

The rearrangement links TRBV7-2 to TRBJ1-3; D is ambiguous. V lost 5 bases to trimming and J lost 0 bases, with 14 bases between them. Germline V gene lookup returns CDR1 SGHTA and CDR2 FQGNSA. The CDR3 extends over 16 amino acids. The CDR3, as DNA: TGTGCCAGCAGCCCCCAGAACACATACTCTGGAAACACCATATATTTT. It is translated as CASSPQNTYSGNTIYF. Based on the CDR3 plus reference TRBV7-2 and TRBJ1-3, the full variable domain is GAGVSQSPSNKVTEKGKDVELRCDPISGHTALYWYRQSLGQGLEFLIYFQGNSAPDKSGLPSDRFSAERTGGSVSTLTIQRTQQEDSAVYLCASSPQNTYSGNTIYFGEGSWLTVV.

This chain uses TRBV25-1 with TRBJ1-4; perhaps TRBD1 as D (5 bases). From germline, CDR1 is MGHDK and CDR2 SYGVNS. Trimming shortened V by 2 bases and J by 5 bases, and 12 bases separated the two germline ends. The CDR3 spans 15 residues. CDR3 DNA: TGTGCCAGCAGTGAACGCCGGGGGGGGAATGAAAAACTGTTTTTT. It encodes CASSERRGGNEKLFF. Complete variable domain (other parts from reference TRBV25-1 and TRBJ1-4): EADIYQTPRYLVIGTGKKITLECSQTMGHDKMYWYQQDPGMELHLIHYSYGVNSTEKGDLSSESTVSRIRTEHFPLTLESARPSHTSQYLCASSERRGGNEKLFFGSGTQLSVL.

In its sample, this clone was seen a few times. The V call is TRBV19, the J call TRBJ1-4, with 7 nucleotides matching TRBD1. The CDR3 consists of 14 residues. From germline, CDR1 is LNHDA and CDR2 SQIVND (reference sequence). Losses at the gene ends were 6 bases for V and 7 bases for J; bases not matched to a gene: 8. The CDR3 loop reads CASRRQGFGEKLFF. CDR3 DNA sequence: TGTGCCAGTAGGCGACAGGGATTCGGTGAAAAACTGTTTTTT.

This clone was seen a single time. The rearrangement joins TRBV10-2 to TRBJ1-6; tentatively, D is TRBD1 (6 bases). Germline CDR1 and CDR2: WSHSY and SAAADI. The CDR3 totals 14 residues. Between the trimmed V and J ends, which lost 6 bases and 4 bases, there was a span of 10 bases. CDR3 protein: CASRGTPYNSPLHF. The CDR3 DNA reads as TGCGCCAGCAGGGGGACACCATATAATTCACCCCTCCACTTT.

The chain recombines TRBV6-5 with TRBJ2-5, with D perhaps matching TRBD1 (6 bases). The CDR3 sequence is 16 residues long. Germline V gene lookup returns CDR1 MNHEY and CDR2 SVGAGI. V was cut by 4 bases and J by 2 bases, with 17 bases left in between. The CDR3 DNA reads TGTGCCAGCAGTTCCGCCGGGACAAAAACACAAGAGACCCAGTACTTC. As protein: CASSSAGTKTQETQYF.